Shown below are 24 T cell receptor beta chains from a single sample sequenced in a study of graft-versus-host responses after intestinal transplantation. The repertoire was sequenced with immunoSEQ multiplex PCR; TCRdb's copy has only in-frame clones and lacks some. Of 23,000 or so clones in the sample, more than 90% were seen once. The sequenced sample was PBMCs, obtained just over 29 days after intestinal transplant. Receptor source: a human patient who received an intestinal transplant, so some T cells may come from the graft donor.

This clone was recorded only once. The chain links TRBV21-1 to TRBJ1-2. TRBV21-1 represents a pseudogene. The CDR3 consists of 17 residues. CDR3 DNA sequence: TGTGCCAGCAGCAAGTTCCCACACGTCCCAGGGACCTATGGCTACACCTTC. Translation gives CASSKFPHVPGTYGYTF.

The chain combines TRBV11-2 with TRBJ1-4, with a tentative D call TRBD1 (5 bases). Trimming took 6 bases from V and 4 from J, leaving 12 bases between them. Looked up from germline, CDR1 is SGHAT and CDR2 is FQNNGV. The CDR3 covers 14 residues. CDR3 loop: CASSLWGFNEKLFF. The CDR3 DNA follows: TGTGCCAGCAGTCTCTGGGGGTTTAATGAAAAACTGTTTTTT.

The rearrangement uses TRBV2 and TRBJ1-1, with D hard to call. The CDR3 has 13 amino acids. V was clipped by 8 bases and J by 1 base, with 11 bases between them. Germline V gene sequence: CDR1 SNHLY, CDR2 FYNNEI. The CDR3 is CASGMTQNTEAFF. CDR3 in DNA: TGTGCCAGCGGTATGACCCAGAACACTGAAGCTTTCTTT.

The sample holds one count of this clone. The chain carries TRBV11-1 and TRBJ2-1; 8 bases align to TRBD1. This CDR3 has 14 amino acids. Germline V gene lookup returns CDR1 SGHAT and CDR2 FQDESV (reference sequence). The junction had 7 bases not matched to a gene; V was cut back by 5 bases and J by 7 bases. The DNA for the CDR3 is TGTGCCAGCAGCCCCAGGACAGGGAGGAATGAGCAGTTCTTC. Its translation: CASSPRTGRNEQFF.

This sequence joins TRBV7-9 and TRBJ2-7, with TRBD2 identical over 8 bases. The CDR3 is made up of 15 amino acids. V shed 4 bases, J shed 4 bases, and the junction held 9 bases outside the gene matches. From germline, CDR1 is SEHNR and CDR2 FQNEAQ (reference sequence). This CDR3 is CASSSSTSAIYEQYF. CDR3 in DNA: TGTGCCAGCAGCTCTTCGACTAGCGCCATTTACGAGCAGTACTTC.

The V call is TRBV6-5, the J call TRBJ1-1, with TRBD1 as a possible D gene (5 bases). The V gene's germline CDR1 is MNHEY and CDR2 SVGAGI. The CDR3 consists of 13 residues. Trimming stripped 6 bases from V and 0 bases from J, with 8 bases between. The CDR3 nucleotides are TGTGCCAGCAGCTGGGGGGTGAACACTGAAGCTTTCTTT. Encoded protein: CASSWGVNTEAFF.

The genes are TRBV19 and TRBJ2-6; the D gene is possibly TRBD1 (6 bases). Germline lookup yields CDR1 LNHDA and CDR2 SQIVND (reference sequence). V was shortened by 7 bases and J by 1 base, with 20 bases between the two germline ends. The CDR3 contains 18 residues. The CDR3: CASKRRGSFPSGANVLTF. The CDR3 nucleotides are TGTGCCAGTAAGAGAAGGGGGTCATTCCCTTCTGGGGCCAACGTCCTGACTTTC.

This chain links TRBV4-3 with TRBJ1-2; a weak D match, TRBD1 (5 bases). The V end lost 4 bases, the J end lost 8 bases, and 14 bases lay between the germline ends. There are 13 residues in the CDR3. The V gene's germline CDR1 is LGHNA and CDR2 YSLEER. The CDR3 sequence: CASSLQGGGGYTF. The DNA of the CDR3 is TGCGCCAGCAGCCTCCAGGGCGGGGGGGGCTACACCTTC.

The V call is TRBV15, the J call TRBJ2-5; TRBD2 matches 7 bases. The assigned J gene may be wrong: the sequence end matches TRBJ2-7 better. Germline values: CDR1 LNHNV, CDR2 YYDKDF (reference sequence). CDR3 size: 16 residues. The CDR3 here is CATRPGGGPSSYEQYF. CDR3 bases: TGTGCCACCAGGCCGGGGGGTGGCCCTAGCTCCTACGAGCAGTACTTC.

Concerning this clone itself: The same CDR3 arises from other DNA sequences in this sample as well. The chain couples TRBV5-6 to TRBJ1-5; D is ambiguous. Trimming removed 0 bases from V and 4 bases from J, with 8 bases in between. Germline V CDR1 and CDR2: SGHDT, YYEEEE. The CDR3 extends over 14 amino acids. The CDR3 DNA reads as TGTGCCAGCAGCTTGGAAGTAGGAAATCAGCCCCAGCATTTT. Residues: CASSLEVGNQPQHF.

This chain links TRBV4-1 with TRBJ1-2, with D unclear. V was shortened by 2 bases and J by 4 bases, with 14 bases between the two germline ends. The germline V gene has CDR1 MGHRA and CDR2 YSYEKL. The CDR3 is 15 residues long. CDR3 protein: CASSQFIGEGYGYTF. Here the CDR3 DNA reads TGCGCCAGCAGCCAATTTATAGGTGAGGGCTATGGCTACACCTTC.

This sequence joins TRBV5-6 and TRBJ2-3, with a possible D match to TRBD2 (5 bases). This CDR3 has 15 amino acids. V lost 4 bases and J lost 2, with 14 bases in between. CDR1 and CDR2 (germline): SGHDT, YYEEEE. CDR3 in amino acids: CASSLALDFTDTQYF. The CDR3 DNA reads TGTGCCAGCAGCCTTGCTTTGGACTTCACAGATACGCAGTATTTT.

The J gene is TRBJ1-4, the V gene TRBV6-1; weak D call: TRBD1 (5 bases). CDR1 and CDR2 (germline): MNHNS, SASEGT. Trimming left V 5 bases short and J 8 bases short, with 12 bases between. CDR3 length: 13 amino acids. CDR3 coding DNA: TGTGCCAGCAGTCCAGGGACGGGCGAAAAACTGTTTTTT. It yields the protein CASSPGTGEKLFF.

The rearrangement links TRBV2 to TRBJ2-7, with D perhaps matching TRBD1 or TRBD2 (5 bases each). Germline CDR1 and CDR2: SNHLY and FYNNEI. Deletions cut 1 base from V and 2 bases from J, with 9 bases between. The CDR3 length is 14 residues. For the CDR3, the DNA is TGTGCCAGCAGTGAAGGGGGGACCACCTACGAGCAGTACTTC. Translated: CASSEGGTTYEQYF.

The rearrangement uses TRBV6-1 and TRBJ2-5, with D unresolved. With the DNA end fitting TRBJ2-7 better, the J assignment may be wrong. The length of the CDR3 is 10 residues. Looked up from germline, CDR1 is MNHNS and CDR2 is SASEGT. The chain's CDR3 is CASGPYEQYF. The CDR3 DNA follows: TGTGCCAGCGGACCCTACGAGCAGTACTTC.

The CDR3 sequence is CASSNRGQSTDTQYF. The CDR3 region has the DNA TGTGCCAGTAGTAACCGGGGACAGAGTACAGATACGCAGTATTTT. This chain connects TRBV19 to TRBJ2-3, with 7 bases fitting TRBD1. The trim removed 4 bases at V and 3 bases at J, leaving 7 bases unmatched. The CDR3 contains 15 residues. Germline CDR1 LNHDA, CDR2 SQIVND (reference sequence).

The chain employs TRBV30 and TRBJ2-1; TRBD1 might be the D (6 bases). V was trimmed by 4 bases and J by 9 bases, leaving 10 bases between them. The germline V gene has CDR1 GTSNPN and CDR2 SVGIG (reference sequence). CDR3 length: 11 residues. For the CDR3, the DNA is TGTGCCTGGACCTGGGGGCGTGAGCAGTTCTTC. Protein: CAWTWGREQFF.

V is TRBV6-1 and J is TRBJ1-3; D might be TRBD1 (5 bases). Trimming took 8 bases from V and 4 from J, leaving 18 bases between them. Germline lookup yields CDR1 MNHNS and CDR2 SASEGT. The CDR3 totals 15 residues. The CDR3: CASDGQGESGNTIYF. The CDR3 region has the DNA TGTGCCAGCGATGGGCAGGGCGAATCGGGAAACACCATATATTTT.

In nucleotides, the CDR3 is TGTGCCAGCAGCGTAGGGTGGGGTTTCGGCAATGAGCAGTTCTTC. Translating it yields CASSVGWGFGNEQFF. The chain recombines TRBV9 with TRBJ2-1; D gene uncertain. Looked up from germline, CDR1 is SGDLS and CDR2 is YYNGEE. The CDR3 is 15 residues long. Trimming cost V 0 bases and J 6 bases, with 13 bases left between them.

This chain uses TRBV6-5 with TRBJ2-2; D not resolved. The germline V gene has CDR1 MNHEY and CDR2 SVGAGI. Between the trimmed V and J ends, which lost 10 bases and 0 bases, there was a span of 9 bases. The CDR3 has 13 residues. In DNA, the CDR3 is TGTGCCATCTTAGGGACGAACACCGGGGAGCTGTTTTTT. It encodes CAILGTNTGELFF.

The chain carries TRBV4-2 and TRBJ2-2; TRBD2 matches at 7 bases. The CDR3 covers 15 residues. Germline CDR1 reads LGHNA; CDR2 reads YNFKEQ. With 4 bases clipped from V and 1 base from J, the junction kept 3 bases outside the gene matches. The CDR3 DNA follows: TGTGCCAGCAGCCGCAGCGGGGTGAACACCGGGGAGCTGTTTTTT. This translates into CASSRSGVNTGELFF.

This chain links TRBV28 with TRBJ1-2; TRBD1 agrees at 9 bases. The V and J ends lost 6 bases and 8 bases, in that order; junction bases with no gene match: 13. Germline CDR1 and CDR2: MDHEN and SYDVKM. The CDR3 has 15 residues. CDR3 residues: CASRPLGQGGRGYTF. DNA of the CDR3: TGTGCCAGCAGGCCCTTGGGACAGGGCGGGCGAGGCTACACCTTC.

V gene TRBV7-2 combines with J gene TRBJ2-1, with D tentatively TRBD2 (5 bases). The V and J ends lost 3 bases and 8 bases respectively, with 29 bases between them. CDR1 SGHTA and CDR2 FQGNSA come from the germline V gene. The CDR3 contains 19 residues. The CDR3 sequence is CASSFRRGPSKTLRDEQFF. The CDR3 bases are TGTGCCAGCAGCTTCAGGCGAGGACCCTCAAAGACCTTGCGGGATGAGCAGTTCTTC.

This clone was observed a single time. This chain uses TRBV7-9 with TRBJ2-7; tentatively, D is TRBD2 (5 bases). Germline lookup yields CDR1 SEHNR and CDR2 FQNEAQ (reference sequence). The V and J ends lost 2 bases and 1 base respectively, with 9 bases between them. The CDR3 is made up of 14 amino acids. The chain's CDR3 is CASSLMTGSYEQYF. The CDR3 DNA reads as TGTGCCAGCAGCTTAATGACGGGATCCTACGAGCAGTACTTC. Looking up the rest from reference TRBV7-9 and TRBJ2-7 gives the full variable domain: DTGVSQNPRHKITKRGQNVTFRCDPISEHNRLYWYRQTLGQGPEFLTYFQNEAQLEKSRLLSDRFSAERPKGSFSTLEIQRTEQGDSAMYLCASSLMTGSYEQYFGPGTRLTVT.